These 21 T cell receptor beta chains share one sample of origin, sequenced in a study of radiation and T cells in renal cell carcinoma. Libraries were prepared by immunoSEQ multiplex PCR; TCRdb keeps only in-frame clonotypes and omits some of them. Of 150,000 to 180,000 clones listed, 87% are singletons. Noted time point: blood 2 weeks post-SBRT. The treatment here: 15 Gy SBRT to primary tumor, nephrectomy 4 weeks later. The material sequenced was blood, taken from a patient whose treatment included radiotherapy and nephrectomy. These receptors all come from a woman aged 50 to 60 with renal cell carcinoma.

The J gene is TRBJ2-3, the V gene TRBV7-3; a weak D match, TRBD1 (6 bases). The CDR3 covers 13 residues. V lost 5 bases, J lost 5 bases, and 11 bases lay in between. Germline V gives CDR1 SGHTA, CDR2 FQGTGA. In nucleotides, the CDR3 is TGTGCCAGCAGCCCCCCAGGGGTAGATACGCAGTATTTT. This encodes CASSPPGVDTQYF. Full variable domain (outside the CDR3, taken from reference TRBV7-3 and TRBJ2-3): GAGVSQTPSNKVTEKGKYVELRCDPISGHTALYWYRQSLGQGPEFLIYFQGTGAADDSGLPNDRFFAVRPEGSVSTLKIQRTERGDSAVYLCASSPPGVDTQYFGPGTRLTVL.

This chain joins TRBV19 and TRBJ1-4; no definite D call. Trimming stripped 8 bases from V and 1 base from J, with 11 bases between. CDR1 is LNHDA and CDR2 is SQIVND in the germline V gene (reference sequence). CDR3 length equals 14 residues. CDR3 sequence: CASRYGGTNEKLFF. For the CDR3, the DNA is TGTGCCAGTCGGTACGGAGGAACTAATGAAAAACTGTTTTTT.

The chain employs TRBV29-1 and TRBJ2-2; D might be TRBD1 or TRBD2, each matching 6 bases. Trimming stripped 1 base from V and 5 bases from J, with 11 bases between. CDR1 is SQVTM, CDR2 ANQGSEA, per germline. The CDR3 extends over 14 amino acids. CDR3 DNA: TGCAGCGTTGAAGTCGGGGGCGGGACCGGGGAGCTGTTTTTT. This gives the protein CSVEVGGGTGELFF.

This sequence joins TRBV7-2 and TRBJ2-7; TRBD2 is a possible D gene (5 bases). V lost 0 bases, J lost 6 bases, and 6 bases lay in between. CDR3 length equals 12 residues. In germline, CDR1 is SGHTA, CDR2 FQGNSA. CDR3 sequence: CASSLAGVEQYF. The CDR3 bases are TGTGCCAGCAGCTTAGCCGGGGTCGAGCAGTACTTC.

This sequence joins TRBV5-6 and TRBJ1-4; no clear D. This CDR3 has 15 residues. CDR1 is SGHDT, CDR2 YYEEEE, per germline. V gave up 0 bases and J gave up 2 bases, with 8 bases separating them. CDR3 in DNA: TGTGCCAGCAGCTTGGGGTGGACTACTAATGAAAAACTGTTTTTT. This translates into CASSLGWTTNEKLFF.

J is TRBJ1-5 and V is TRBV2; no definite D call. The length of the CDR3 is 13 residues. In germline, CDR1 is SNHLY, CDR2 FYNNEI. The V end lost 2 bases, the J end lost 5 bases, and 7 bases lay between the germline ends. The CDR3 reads CASSESGYQPQHF. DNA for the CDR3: TGTGCCAGCAGTGAAAGTGGTTATCAGCCCCAGCATTTT.

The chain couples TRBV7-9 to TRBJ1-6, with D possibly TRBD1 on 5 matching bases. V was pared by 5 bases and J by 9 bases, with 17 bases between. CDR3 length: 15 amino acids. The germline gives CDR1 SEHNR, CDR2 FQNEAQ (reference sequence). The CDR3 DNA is TGTGCCAGCAGCCTATCGGGGGGTAGAGCTTCACCCCTCCACTTT. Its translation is CASSLSGGRASPLHF.

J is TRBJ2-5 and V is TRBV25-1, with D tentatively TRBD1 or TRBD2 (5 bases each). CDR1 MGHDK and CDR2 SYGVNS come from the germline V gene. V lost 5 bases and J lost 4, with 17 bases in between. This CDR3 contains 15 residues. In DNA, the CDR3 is TGTGCCAGCAGTCGAAGGATGGGGGTAGGAGAGACCCAGTACTTC. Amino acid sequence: CASSRRMGVGETQYF.

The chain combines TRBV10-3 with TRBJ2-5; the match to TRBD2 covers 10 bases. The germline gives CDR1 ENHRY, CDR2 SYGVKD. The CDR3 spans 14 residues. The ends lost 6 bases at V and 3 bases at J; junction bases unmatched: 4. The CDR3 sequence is CAISSGLAEETQYF. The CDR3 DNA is TGTGCCATCAGCTCCGGACTAGCGGAAGAGACCCAGTACTTC.

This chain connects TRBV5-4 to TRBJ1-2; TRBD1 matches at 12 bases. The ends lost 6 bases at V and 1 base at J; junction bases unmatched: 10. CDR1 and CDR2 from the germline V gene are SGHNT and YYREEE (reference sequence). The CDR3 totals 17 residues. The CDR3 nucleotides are TGTGCCAGCACTCTGGGGGGGACAGGGGGCTTTAACTATGGCTACACCTTC. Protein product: CASTLGGTGGFNYGYTF. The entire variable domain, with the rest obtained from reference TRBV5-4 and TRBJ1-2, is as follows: ETGVTQSPTHLIKTRGQQVTLRCSSQSGHNTVSWYQQALGQGPQFIFQYYREEENGRGNFPPRFSGLQFPNYSSELNVNALELDDSALYLCASTLGGTGGFNYGYTFGSGTRLTVV.

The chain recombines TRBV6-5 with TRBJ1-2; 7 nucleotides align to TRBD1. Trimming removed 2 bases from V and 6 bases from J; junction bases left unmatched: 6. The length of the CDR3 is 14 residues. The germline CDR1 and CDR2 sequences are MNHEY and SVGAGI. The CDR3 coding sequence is TGTGCCAGCAGTTACACGGGACAGCGAGATGGCTACACCTTC. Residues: CASSYTGQRDGYTF.

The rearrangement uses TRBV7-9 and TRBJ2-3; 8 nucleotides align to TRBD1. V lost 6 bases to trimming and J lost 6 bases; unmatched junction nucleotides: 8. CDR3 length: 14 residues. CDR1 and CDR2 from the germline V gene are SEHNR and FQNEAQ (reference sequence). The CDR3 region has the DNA TGTGCCAGCAGTCCGACAGGGGATTTGGATACGCAGTATTTT. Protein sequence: CASSPTGDLDTQYF.

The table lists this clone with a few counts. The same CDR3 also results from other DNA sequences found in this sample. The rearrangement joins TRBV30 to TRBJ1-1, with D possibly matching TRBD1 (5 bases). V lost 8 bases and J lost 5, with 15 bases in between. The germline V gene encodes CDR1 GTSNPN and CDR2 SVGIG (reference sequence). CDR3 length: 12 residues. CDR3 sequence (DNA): TGTGCCCGAGCGAGGGGAGGGACTGAAGCTTTCTTT. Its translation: CARARGGTEAFF.

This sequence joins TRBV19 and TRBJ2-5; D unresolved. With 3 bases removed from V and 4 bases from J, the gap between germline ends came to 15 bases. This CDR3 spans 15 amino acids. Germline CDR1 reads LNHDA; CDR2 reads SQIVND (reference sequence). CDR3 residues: CASSIGSATGETQYF. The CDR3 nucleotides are TGTGCCAGTAGTATCGGGTCCGCAACGGGAGAGACCCAGTACTTC.

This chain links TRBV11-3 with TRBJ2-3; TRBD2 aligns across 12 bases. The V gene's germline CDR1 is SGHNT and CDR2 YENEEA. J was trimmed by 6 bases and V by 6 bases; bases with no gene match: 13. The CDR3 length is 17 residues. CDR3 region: CASRPGASGGAADTQYF. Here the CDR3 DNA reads TGTGCCAGCAGACCAGGGGCTAGCGGGGGGGCAGCTGATACGCAGTATTTT.

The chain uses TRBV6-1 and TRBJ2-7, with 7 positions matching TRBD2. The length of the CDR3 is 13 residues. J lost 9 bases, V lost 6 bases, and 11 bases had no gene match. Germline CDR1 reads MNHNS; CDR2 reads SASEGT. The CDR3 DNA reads TGTGCCAGCAGCAAGGGCTTGGGGGAGGGGCAGTACTTC. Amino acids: CASSKGLGEGQYF.

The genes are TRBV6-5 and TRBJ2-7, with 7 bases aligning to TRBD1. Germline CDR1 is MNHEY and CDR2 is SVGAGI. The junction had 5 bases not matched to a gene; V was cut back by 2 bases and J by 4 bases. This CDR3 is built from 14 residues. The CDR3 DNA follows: TGTGCCAGCAGTTACGCCAAGGGGGCTTACGAGCAGTACTTC. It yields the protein CASSYAKGAYEQYF.

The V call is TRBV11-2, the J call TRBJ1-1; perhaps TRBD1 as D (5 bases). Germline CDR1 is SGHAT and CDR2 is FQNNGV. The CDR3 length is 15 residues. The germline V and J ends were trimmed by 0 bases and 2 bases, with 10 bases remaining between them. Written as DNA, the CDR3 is TGTGCCAGCAGCTTAGATATAGGGGTAAACACTGAAGCTTTCTTT. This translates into CASSLDIGVNTEAFF.

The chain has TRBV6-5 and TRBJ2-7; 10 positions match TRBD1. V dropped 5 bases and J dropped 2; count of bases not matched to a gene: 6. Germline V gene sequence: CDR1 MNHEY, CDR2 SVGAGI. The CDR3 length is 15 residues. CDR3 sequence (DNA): TGTGCCAGCAGTATTCGGGACAGGGGCACCTACGAGCAGTACTTC. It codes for CASSIRDRGTYEQYF.

The CDR3 here is CASSSLAGSSSYEQYF. DNA of the CDR3: TGTGCCAGCAGCTCACTAGCGGGGAGTAGCTCCTACGAGCAGTACTTC. The chain links TRBV7-2 to TRBJ2-7, with TRBD2 identical over 10 bases. V shed 4 bases, J shed 0 bases, and the junction held 6 bases outside the gene matches. This CDR3 contains 16 residues. In germline, CDR1 is SGHTA, CDR2 FQGNSA.

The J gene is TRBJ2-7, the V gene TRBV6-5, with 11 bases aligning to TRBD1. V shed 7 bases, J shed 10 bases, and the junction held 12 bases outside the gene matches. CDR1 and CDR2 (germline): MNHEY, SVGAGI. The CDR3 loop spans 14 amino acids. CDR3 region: CASTRVGTGGYQYF. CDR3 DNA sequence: TGTGCCAGCACCCGAGTTGGGACAGGGGGTTACCAGTACTTC.